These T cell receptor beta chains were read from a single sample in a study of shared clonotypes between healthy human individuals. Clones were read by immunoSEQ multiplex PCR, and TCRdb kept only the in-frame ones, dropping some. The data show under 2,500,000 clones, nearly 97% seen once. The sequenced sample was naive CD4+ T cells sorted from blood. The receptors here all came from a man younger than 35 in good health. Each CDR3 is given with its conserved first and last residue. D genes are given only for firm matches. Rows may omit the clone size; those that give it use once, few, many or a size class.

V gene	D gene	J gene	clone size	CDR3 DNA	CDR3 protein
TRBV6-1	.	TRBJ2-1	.	TGTGCCAGCAGTCCTTATGGCAATGAGCAGTTCTTC	CASSPYGNEQFF
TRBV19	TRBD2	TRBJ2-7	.	TGTGCCAGTAGTATTTATGCTAGCGGGATGCCCTACGAGCAGTACTTC	CASSIYASGMPYEQYF
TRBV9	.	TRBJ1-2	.	TGTGCCAGCAGCGTCGCCCCCGCGGGCTGGAACTATGGCTACACCTTC	CASSVAPAGWNYGYTF
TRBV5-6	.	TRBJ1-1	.	TGTGCCAGCAGCTCCCCAGGTCGGCAAAACACTGAAGCTTTCTTT	CASSSPGRQNTEAFF
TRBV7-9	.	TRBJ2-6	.	TGTGCCAGCAGCCATCTCCCCGGGGGTGGCTCTGGGGCCAACGTCCTGACTTTC	CASSHLPGGGSGANVLTF
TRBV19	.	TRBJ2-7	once	TGTGCCAGTAGTATGCGGGGTTCCTACGAGCAGTACTTC	CASSMRGSYEQYF
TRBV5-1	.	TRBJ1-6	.	TGCGCCAGCAGCTACAACTATAATTCACCCCTCCACTTT	CASSYNYNSPLHF
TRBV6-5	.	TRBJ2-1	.	TGTGCCAGCAGTTACTCTTACCAGGGGAGCAATGAGCAGTTCTTC	CASSYSYQGSNEQFF
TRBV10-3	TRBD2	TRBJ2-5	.	TGTGCCATCAGTGGCGGGGAGGGAGAGACCCAGTACTTC	CAISGGEGETQYF
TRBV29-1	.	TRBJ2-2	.	TGCAGCGTTCAGAACACCGGGGAGCTGTTTTTT	CSVQNTGELFF
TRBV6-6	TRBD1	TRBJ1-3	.	TGTGCCAGCAGCTGGGACAGGGCCTCTGGAAACACCATATATTTT	CASSWDRASGNTIYF
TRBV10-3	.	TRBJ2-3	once	TGTGCCATCAGTGAGTCCCCAGGTAATGGTGGAGATACGCAGTATTTT	CAISESPGNGGDTQYF
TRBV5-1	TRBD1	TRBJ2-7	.	TGCGCCAGCACGATAGAACAGGGGGCGACCTACGAGCAGTACTTC	CASTIEQGATYEQYF
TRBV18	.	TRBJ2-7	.	TGTGCCAGCTCACCGTGGGAGGGCAGGGGCGACGAGCAGTACTTC	CASSPWEGRGDEQYF
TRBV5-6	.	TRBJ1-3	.	TGTGCCAGCAGTTTGCGAACTATCTCTGGAAACACCATATATTTT	CASSLRTISGNTIYF
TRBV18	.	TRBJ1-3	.	TGTGCCAGCTCACCGAACAGACAGGTTGGAAACACCATATATTTT	CASSPNRQVGNTIYF
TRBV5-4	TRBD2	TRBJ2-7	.	TGTGCCAGCAGTCGATCGGGGGGGTACGAGCAGTACTTC	CASSRSGGYEQYF
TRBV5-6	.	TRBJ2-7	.	TGTGCCAGCAGCTTGGCCCTCCCCCCCTACGAGCAGTACTTC	CASSLALPPYEQYF
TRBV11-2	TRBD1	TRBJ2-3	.	TGTGCCAGCAGCTCCCAGGGGGCAGGGACGCAGTATTTT	CASSSQGAGTQYF
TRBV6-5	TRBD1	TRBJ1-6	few	TGTGCCAGCAGAGTAGGGACAGGGGCTTCACCCCTCCACTTT	CASRVGTGASPLHF
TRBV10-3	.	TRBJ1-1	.	TGTGCCATCAGTGCGGGCCCAGGGTCCATGAACACTGAAGCTTTCTTT	CAISAGPGSMNTEAFF
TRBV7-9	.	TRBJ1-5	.	TGTGCCAGCAGCTTAGAAGGTCAGCCCCAGCATTTT	CASSLEGQPQHF
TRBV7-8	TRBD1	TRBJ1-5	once	TGTGCCAGCAGCTTAGATACAGGGGGCAATCAGCCCCAGCATTTT	CASSLDTGGNQPQHF
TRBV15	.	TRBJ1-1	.	TGTGCCACCAGGGCCCGGGACACCACTGAAGCTTTCTTT	CATRARDTTEAFF
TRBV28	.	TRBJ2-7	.	TGTGCCAGCGCAGGGGGGAACTACGAGCAGTACTTC	CASAGGNYEQYF
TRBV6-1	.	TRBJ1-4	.	TGTGCCAGCAGCGCGACAGATTATAATGAAAAACTGTTTTTT	CASSATDYNEKLFF
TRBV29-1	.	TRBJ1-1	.	TGCAGCGTTTCCGGGGGTAAACTGAACACTGAAGCTTTCTTT	CSVSGGKLNTEAFF
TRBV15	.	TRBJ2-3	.	TGTGCCACCAGCAGAGTTGGAGATACGCAGTATTTT	CATSRVGDTQYF
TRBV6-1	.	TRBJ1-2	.	TGTGCCAGCAGTTTCACAGGGATTTTAGTGGATGGCTACACCTTC	CASSFTGILVDGYTF
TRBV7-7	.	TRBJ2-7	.	TGTGCTAGCAGCTTAGCCAGGAGGGTGGAAAGCTCCTACGAGCAGTACTTC	CASSLARRVESSYEQYF
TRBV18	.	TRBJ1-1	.	TGTGCCAGCTCCACCGTCCAGAACACTGAAGCTTTCTTT	CASSTVQNTEAFF
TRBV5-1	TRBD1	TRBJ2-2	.	TGCGCCAGCAGCTTAGGGGACAGGAACACCGGGGAGCTGTTTTTT	CASSLGDRNTGELFF
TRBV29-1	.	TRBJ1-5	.	TGCAGCGAGGAGGGGTCAGGGAGTAGGTTAGGCAATCAGCCCCAGCATTTT	CSEEGSGSRLGNQPQHF
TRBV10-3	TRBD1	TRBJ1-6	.	TGTGCCATTAAACAGGGGATGTATAATTCACCCCTCCACTTT	CAIKQGMYNSPLHF
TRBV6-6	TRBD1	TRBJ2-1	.	TGTGCCAGCAGTGACCGGACAGGGGGCTACAATGAGCAGTTCTTC	CASSDRTGGYNEQFF
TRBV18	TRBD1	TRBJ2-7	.	TGTGCCAGCTCACCATTCGGCGGACAGGGATTGACTAACGAGCAGTACTTC	CASSPFGGQGLTNEQYF
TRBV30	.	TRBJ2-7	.	TGTGCCTGGAGTGTACGGGGGGACACCGAGCAGTACTTC	CAWSVRGDTEQYF
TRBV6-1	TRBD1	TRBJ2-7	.	TGTGCCAGCAGTGACAGGGGGTACGAGCAGTACTTC	CASSDRGYEQYF
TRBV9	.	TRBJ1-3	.	TGTGCCAGCAGCCCTCGGATCACCTCTGGAAACACCATATATTTT	CASSPRITSGNTIYF
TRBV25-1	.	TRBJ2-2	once	TGTGCCAGCAGTGAATACAGGCTGGATGGCACCGGGGAGCTGTTTTTT	CASSEYRLDGTGELFF
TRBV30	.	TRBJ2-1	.	TGTGCCTGGAGTGTTCGTTGGGGGAATGCATTCGAAAGTGAGCAGTTCTTC	CAWSVRWGNAFESEQFF
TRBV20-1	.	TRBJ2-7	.	TGCAGTGCTCAGAGCTCCTACGAGCAGTACTTC	CSAQSSYEQYF
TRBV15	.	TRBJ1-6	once	TGTGCCACCAGCAGGCAGTACGATTCACCCCTCCACTTT	CATSRQYDSPLHF
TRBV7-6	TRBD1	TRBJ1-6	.	TGTGCCAGCAGCCTCCAGGGGGATAATTCACCCCTCCACTTT	CASSLQGDNSPLHF
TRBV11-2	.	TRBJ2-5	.	TGTGCCAGCAGCCCGAGGGAGACCCAGTACTTC	CASSPRETQYF
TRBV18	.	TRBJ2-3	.	TGTGCCAGCTCACTTAACAGGGTTAGCACAGATACGCAGTATTTT	CASSLNRVSTDTQYF
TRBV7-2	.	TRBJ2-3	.	TGTGCCAGCAGCGCCTCACTAGTCCCAGATACGCAGTATTTT	CASSASLVPDTQYF
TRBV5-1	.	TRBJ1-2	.	TGCGCCAGCAGCCCGGCGGCCATTACCGGGTATGGCTACACCTTC	CASSPAAITGYGYTF
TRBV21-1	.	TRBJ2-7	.	TGTGCCAGCAGGAAAAAGGAGGGTGACGAGCAGTACTTC	CASRKKEGDEQYF
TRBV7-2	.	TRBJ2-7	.	TGTGCCAGCAGCTCCAGGGACGAGCAGTACTTC	CASSSRDEQYF